A single sample gave rise to the 15 T cell receptor beta chains below, sequenced in a study of follicular helper T cells after annual influenza vaccination. Time point denoted: 2014-2015 season, pre-vaccination. The method was immunoSEQ multiplex PCR; TCRdb's version includes in-frame clones alone and lacks a portion of them. The table records 25,000 to 35,000 clones, about 82% of them present only once. The sample in question was CXCR5+ CD38- circulating T follicular helper cells from blood, obtained on the day of influenza vaccination. The subset denotes: circulating Tfh, non-naive CD4+CXCR5+PD-1+ (ICOS+CD38+ or ICOS-CD38-). Receptors originate from an adult who received the influenza vaccine.

This sequence joins TRBV5-1 and TRBJ1-1; 8 nucleotides match TRBD1. CDR3 length: 16 amino acids. With 0 bases clipped from V and 0 bases from J, the junction kept 4 bases outside the gene matches. Looked up from germline, CDR1 is SGHRS and CDR2 is YFSETQ. The CDR3, as DNA: TGCGCCAGCAGCTTGGCCGGGGACAGGCTGAACACTGAAGCTTTCTTT. Translated, it gives CASSLAGDRLNTEAFF.

The chain links TRBV7-8 to TRBJ2-5, with D possibly being TRBD2 (5 bases). Trimming removed 4 bases at V and 2 bases at J, with 8 bases between. Germline-derived CDR1 and CDR2 are SGHVS and FQNEAQ. This CDR3 is built from 13 residues. The CDR3 loop is CASSSGLQETQYF. CDR3 bases: TGTGCCAGCAGCTCTGGACTGCAAGAGACCCAGTACTTC.

This clone turned up a few times. For the CDR3, the DNA is TGCGCCAGCACCTGGGACAGGGCCTACGAGCAGTACTTC. It translates to CASTWDRAYEQYF. The chain is built from TRBV10-2 and TRBJ2-7; 9 bases are shared with TRBD1. This CDR3 has 13 residues. Per the germline V gene, CDR1 is WSHSY and CDR2 is SAAADI. The J segment lost 2 bases and the V segment lost 7 bases, leaving 3 bases of the junction unmatched.

The chain carries TRBV7-3 and TRBJ1-1; D is undetermined. The CDR3 spans 13 residues. V shed 5 bases and J shed 1 base, with 8 bases lying between them. From germline, CDR1 is SGHTA and CDR2 FQGTGA. CDR3 DNA sequence: TGTGCCAGCAGCCCAAGCTCGAACACTGAAGCTTTCTTT. Its protein product is CASSPSSNTEAFF.

V gene TRBV28 combines with J gene TRBJ2-3; 8 bases fit TRBD1. The V gene's germline CDR1 is MDHEN and CDR2 SYDVKM. There are 14 residues in the CDR3. Unmatched junction bases numbered 4, after V lost 6 bases and J lost 2 bases. The CDR3: CASSQQGVTDTQYF. In nucleotides, the CDR3 is TGTGCCAGCAGCCAACAGGGGGTCACAGATACGCAGTATTTT. Supplemented by reference TRBV28 and TRBJ2-3, the full variable domain reads DVKVTQSSRYLVKRTGEKVFLECVQDMDHENMFWYRQDPGLGLRLIYFSYDVKMKEKGDIPEGYSVSREKKERFSLILESASTNQTSMYLCASSQQGVTDTQYFGPGTRLTVL.

The chain has TRBV5-6 and TRBJ1-6, with 7 nucleotides matching TRBD1. In germline, CDR1 is SGHDT, CDR2 YYEEEE. This CDR3 comprises 15 residues. The trim removed 4 bases at V and 10 bases at J, leaving 11 bases unmatched. CDR3: CASSPRGAGGSPLHF. The CDR3, as DNA: TGTGCCAGCAGCCCACGAGGGGCAGGGGGATCACCCCTCCACTTT.

This clone was observed once. The chain joins TRBV15 to TRBJ1-1; TRBD1 might be the D (5 bases). Germline loops: CDR1 LNHNV, CDR2 YYDKDF (reference sequence). V lost 1 base to trimming and J lost 1 base, with 13 bases between them. The CDR3 is 16 amino acids. CDR3 amino acids: CATSRGGGGRNTEAFF. The DNA of the CDR3 is TGTGCCACCAGCAGAGGGGGCGGGGGTAGGAACACTGAAGCTTTCTTT.

The chain couples TRBV7-8 to TRBJ2-7; 7 bases match TRBD1. Germline CDR1 reads SGHVS; CDR2 reads FQNEAQ. The V gene end was trimmed by 5 bases and the J gene end by 2 bases; junction bases not matched to a gene: 9. The CDR3 is 15 residues long. The CDR3 loop is CASSPPPTGPYEQYF. In DNA form, the CDR3 reads TGTGCCAGCAGCCCGCCCCCGACAGGGCCCTACGAGCAGTACTTC.

This chain connects TRBV7-2 to TRBJ2-2, with 7 positions matching TRBD2. V shed 5 bases and J 3 bases; nucleotides not matched to a gene: 9. This CDR3 comprises 16 residues. The germline CDR1 and CDR2 sequences are SGHTA and FQGNSA. The CDR3 region is CASSPRGGRDTGELFF. As DNA, the CDR3 is TGTGCCAGCAGCCCCCGTGGAGGGAGGGACACCGGGGAGCTGTTTTTT.

The chain couples TRBV5-1 to TRBJ1-1, with D tentatively TRBD1 (5 bases). Germline V gene lookup returns CDR1 SGHRS and CDR2 YFSETQ. The CDR3 is 15 amino acids. V lost 5 bases and J lost 1, with 15 bases in between. The CDR3 DNA sequence: TGCGCCAGCAGACGGGGGGAACTAGAGAACACTGAAGCTTTCTTT. It codes for CASRRGELENTEAFF.

The rearrangement uses TRBV7-2 and TRBJ2-2; 8 nucleotides match TRBD2. J lost 4 bases, V lost 5 bases, and 9 bases had no gene match. This CDR3 is 16 amino acids long. Germline-derived CDR1 and CDR2 are SGHTA and FQGNSA. The CDR3 sequence is CASSPRAGAGTGELFF. The CDR3 nucleotides read TGTGCCAGCAGCCCGAGAGCGGGGGCTGGCACCGGGGAGCTGTTTTTT.

The V gene is TRBV28, the J gene TRBJ2-6; maybe TRBD1 (5 bases). Germline values: CDR1 MDHEN, CDR2 SYDVKM. V was clipped by 5 bases and J by 0 bases, with 8 bases between them. The CDR3 runs to 15 residues. The DNA of the CDR3 is TGTGCCAGCAGTCCCGACAGCTCTGGGGCCAACGTCCTGACTTTC. Amino acids: CASSPDSSGANVLTF. The whole variable domain, remainder taken from reference TRBV28 and TRBJ2-6, is DVKVTQSSRYLVKRTGEKVFLECVQDMDHENMFWYRQDPGLGLRLIYFSYDVKMKEKGDIPEGYSVSREKKERFSLILESASTNQTSMYLCASSPDSSGANVLTFGAGSRLTVL.

V is TRBV29-1 and J is TRBJ2-7, with a possible D match to TRBD2 (5 bases). CDR3 size: 10 residues. Germline V lookup: CDR1 SQVTM, CDR2 ANQGSEA. Trimming left V 4 bases short and J 9 bases short, with 10 bases between. The CDR3 protein is CSVGEEVQYF. CDR3 nucleotides: TGCAGCGTTGGAGAGGAGGTGCAGTACTTC.

V usage is TRBV19 and J usage is TRBJ2-5; D possibly corresponds to TRBD2 (5 bases). This CDR3 region has 16 residues. Trimming took 1 base from V and 5 from J, leaving 17 bases between them. CDR1 is LNHDA and CDR2 is SQIVND in the germline V gene (reference sequence). This CDR3 reads CASSIGPGRLGETQYF. The CDR3 DNA reads TGTGCCAGTAGTATAGGTCCGGGAAGGCTGGGCGAGACCCAGTACTTC.

This clone was counted a few times. The V and J genes are TRBV7-2 and TRBJ1-1; D might be TRBD1 (6 bases). The CDR3 has 12 amino acids. Germline CDR1 reads SGHTA; CDR2 reads FQGNSA. Between the trimmed V and J ends, which lost 3 bases and 12 bases, there was a span of 14 bases. CDR3 sequence reads: CASSLAGDETFF. The CDR3 region has the DNA TGTGCCAGCAGCTTGGCAGGGGACGAAACTTTCTTT.